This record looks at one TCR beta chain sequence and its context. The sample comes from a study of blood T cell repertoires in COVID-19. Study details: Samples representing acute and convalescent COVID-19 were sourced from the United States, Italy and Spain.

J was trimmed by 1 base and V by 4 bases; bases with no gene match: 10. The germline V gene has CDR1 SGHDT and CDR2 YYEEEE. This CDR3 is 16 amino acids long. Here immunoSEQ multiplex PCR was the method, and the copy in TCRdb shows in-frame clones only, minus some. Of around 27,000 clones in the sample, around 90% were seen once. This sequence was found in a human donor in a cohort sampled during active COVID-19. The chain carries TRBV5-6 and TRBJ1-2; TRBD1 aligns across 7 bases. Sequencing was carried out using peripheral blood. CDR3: CASSMTPGGGNYGYTF. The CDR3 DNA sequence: TGTGCCAGCAGCATGACCCCAGGGGGTGGTAACTATGGCTACACCTTC.